These 18 T cell receptor beta chains originate from one sample sequenced in a study of molecular identifiers for immune sequencing clone quantification (dated by TCRdb to about 2018). The library was built by means of PCR. The sequencing machine was a NextSeq 500. TCRdb trimmed the raw reads at Q25, called clones with MiXCR and kept productive beta chains. Here each entry gathers all rows of one CDR3 protein and keeps the most common genes and DNA. The sample table contains roughly 320,000 distinct CDR3 sequences; only one count was recorded for roughly a quarter of them. The ten largest clones capture about 0.71% of the sample. The sequencing sample was made of naive CD8+ T cells from blood, with Jurkat cell RNA spiked in. In the paper's terms, the cell subset or site label means: FACS-sorted CD8+CD4-CCR7+CD45RA+ naive T cells. The receptor source for this set is a human donor in good health. Some libraries in this study had Jurkat cell RNA spiked in.

This clonotype was seen a handful of times. V and J are TRBV7-9 and TRBJ2-7; the D gene is possibly TRBD1 (6 bases). Germline loops: CDR1 SEHNR, CDR2 FQNEAQ (reference sequence). The CDR3 covers 12 residues. The ends were cut back, 4 bases at V and 2 bases at J, with 6 bases in the middle. The CDR3 spells CASSWDTYEQYF. CDR3 in DNA: TGTGCCAGCAGCTGGGACACCTACGAGCAGTACTTC.

This clonotype was counted at least ten times. The J gene is TRBJ1-1, the V gene TRBV7-8, with D perhaps TRBD1 (6 bases). Germline V gene data show CDR1 as SGHVS and CDR2 as FQNEAQ. This CDR3 has 11 residues. Trimming took 7 bases from V and 11 from J, leaving 14 bases between them. Written as DNA, the CDR3 is TGTGCCAGCACCTCAGGGGAGGGGGCTTTCTTT. This encodes CASTSGEGAFF.

Note on this clonotype: This may be a read error: a much more frequent sequence differs by one nucleotide. The chain uses TRBV4-3 and TRBJ1-6; no clear D. This CDR3 region has 16 residues. The germline V gene has CDR1 LGHNA and CDR2 YSLEER. The CDR3 sequence is CASSQLKSSYNSPPHF. CDR3 coding DNA: TGCGCCAGCAGCCAACTGAAGAGCTCCTATAATTCACCCCCCCACTTT.

As for this clonotype: This may be a read error: a much more frequent sequence differs by one nucleotide. Since no conserved phenylalanine or tryptophan closes the CDR3, a read error is the likely cause. V is TRBV9 and J is TRBJ1-1; no clear D gene. CDR1 is SGDLS and CDR2 is YYNGEE in the germline V gene. This CDR3 region has 14 residues. V shed 0 bases and J shed 7 bases, with 13 bases lying between them. The CDR3 region has the DNA TGTGCCAGCAGCGTAGCTACGGCCGGGAGTGAAGCTTTCCTT. Its translation: CASSVATAGSEAFL.

This clonotype was seen more than once but under ten times. This chain uses TRBV27 with TRBJ1-2; TRBD1 aligns across 8 bases. The V gene end was trimmed by 4 bases and the J gene end by 7 bases; junction bases not matched to a gene: 11. The germline CDR1 and CDR2 sequences are MNHEY and SMNVEV (reference sequence). The CDR3 runs 15 residues. For the CDR3, the DNA is TGTGCCAGCAGTTCCCCGTCCGACAGGGGTGGTGGCTACACCTTC. Translated, it gives CASSSPSDRGGGYTF.

A note on this clonotype: One base away lies a much larger clone, so this may be a sequencing read error. The V gene is TRBV7-9, the J gene TRBJ1-1, with D unclear. Germline V gives CDR1 SEHNR, CDR2 FQNEAQ (reference sequence). This CDR3 spans 14 amino acids. CDR3 region: CASSLARVNTEPFF. CDR3 sequence (DNA): TGTGCCAGCAGCTTAGCGCGGGTGAACACTGAACCTTTCTTT.

With regard to this clonotype: No conserved phenylalanine or tryptophan is present at the end of the CDR3, so a read error is the likely explanation. The chain combines TRBV7-9 with TRBJ1-2, with no clear D. Germline-derived CDR1 and CDR2 are SEHNR and FQNEAQ (reference sequence). CDR3 length: 13 amino acids. Trimming cost V 5 bases and J 2 bases, with 9 bases left between them. DNA of the CDR3: TGTGCCAGCAGCCCCCTAGAGAACTATGGCTACACCCTC. Its protein is CASSPLENYGYTL.

In the case of this clonotype: It may be a read error: a sequence one base away is much more abundant. This chain joins TRBV28 and TRBJ2-3; tentative D call: TRBD1 (6 bases). Per the germline V gene, CDR1 is MDHEN and CDR2 is SYDVKM. CDR3 length: 15 amino acids. The CDR3 DNA is TGTGCCACAAGAAGTGGGCAGGGGATCACAGGTACGCAGTATTTT. The encoded protein is CATRSGQGITGTQYF.

A single count supports this clonotype. This may stem from a read error, because a much larger clone lies one nucleotide away. The chain carries TRBV12-3 or TRBV12-4 and TRBJ1-2; 7 nucleotides line up with TRBD1. After removal of 8 bases from V and 2 bases from J, the junction contained 8 bases not matched to a gene. The CDR3 contains 14 residues. The CDR3 DNA reads as TGTGCCAGCGGCCCGGGACAGCTGAACTATGGCTACACCTTC. Protein product: CASGPGQLNYGYTF.

This clonotype was seen repeatedly, ten times or more. The chain employs TRBV13 and TRBJ2-3; no clear D gene. The CDR3 is 14 amino acids. The V end lost 5 bases, the J end lost 2 bases, and 11 bases lay between the germline ends. The germline gives CDR1 PRHDT, CDR2 FYEKMQ (reference sequence). The DNA of the CDR3 is TGTGCCAGCAGCGCAAGGATCCCCACAGATACGCAGTATTTT. This codes for CASSARIPTDTQYF.

This clonotype was detected only a few times. The gene calls are TRBV6-5 and TRBJ2-1; D gene unclear. The V gene lost 0 bases and the J gene lost 7 bases, with 7 bases spanning the gap. Per the germline V gene, CDR1 is MNHEY and CDR2 is SVGAGI. The CDR3 runs to 13 residues. This chain's CDR3 is CASSYSRTNEQFF. The CDR3 nucleotides are TGTGCCAGCAGTTACTCGCGGACGAATGAGCAGTTCTTC.

In the case of this clonotype: A much larger clone differs from this one at a single base, so this may be a read error. This sequence joins TRBV7-9 and TRBJ1-4; 7 bases agree with TRBD1. Looked up from germline, CDR1 is SEHNR and CDR2 is FQNEAQ (reference sequence). The CDR3 runs to 14 residues. CDR3 sequence: CASAKTGLGEKQFF. The CDR3 DNA follows: TGTGCCAGCGCTAAGACAGGGTTGGGTGAAAAACAGTTTTTT.

On this clonotype itself: This clone may be a read error of a much larger clone one base away. Likely a read error: the CDR3 ends without its conserved phenylalanine or tryptophan. The rearrangement uses TRBV24-1 and TRBJ2-3, with TRBD2 matching 10 bases. Germline assignment: CDR1 KGHDR and CDR2 SFDVKD. V was pared by 4 bases and J by 2 bases, with 11 bases of the junction left unmatched. The CDR3 has 18 amino acids. CDR3 region: CATSDVAGTSENTDTQYY. CDR3 bases: TGTGCCACCAGTGACGTCGCCGGGACTAGCGAAAACACAGATACGCAGTATTAT.

Only a few counts were recorded for this clonotype. The rearrangement joins TRBV5-6 to TRBJ2-7; D unresolved. Trimming left V 7 bases short and J 7 bases short, with 24 bases between. Germline assignment: CDR1 SGHDT and CDR2 YYEEEE. This CDR3 has 15 residues. The DNA of the CDR3 is TGTGCCAGCTCACAAGGCCCAGCATCGCCTATTGAGCAGTACTTC. It is translated as CASSQGPASPIEQYF. Using reference TRBV5-6 and TRBJ2-7 for the parts outside the CDR3, the full variable domain is DAGVTQSPTHLIKTRGQQVTLRCSPKSGHDTVSWYQQALGQGPQFIFQYYEEEERQRGNFPDRFSGHQFPNYSSELNVNALLLGDSALYLCASSQGPASPIEQYFGPGTRLTVT.

This clonotype was counted only a few times. This rearrangement joins TRBV5-5 to TRBJ2-1; the D call may be TRBD1 or TRBD2 (6 bases each). V lost 4 bases to trimming and J lost 5 bases, with 22 bases between them. The CDR3 runs to 17 residues. CDR1 and CDR2 (germline): SGHKS, YYEKEE (reference sequence). CDR3 sequence: CASSNIVMGGRNNEQFF. CDR3 coding DNA: TGTGCCAGCAGCAACATTGTGATGGGGGGCCGAAACAATGAGCAGTTCTTC. Combining the CDR3 with reference TRBV5-5 and TRBJ2-1 gives the whole variable domain DAGVTQSPTHLIKTRGQQVTLRCSPISGHKSVSWYQQVLGQGPQFIFQYYEKEERGRGNFPDRFSARQFPNYSSELNVNALLLGDSALYLCASSNIVMGGRNNEQFFGPGTRLTVL.

This clonotype has a count of ten or more. The chain links TRBV7-2 to TRBJ2-5, with 9 bases that match TRBD2. Germline loops: CDR1 SGHTA, CDR2 FQGNSA. The CDR3 runs to 14 residues. Trimming removed 3 bases from V and 4 bases from J; junction bases left unmatched: 3. CDR3 amino acids: CASSFPSGIETQYF. The DNA for the CDR3 is TGTGCCAGCAGCTTTCCTAGCGGGATAGAGACCCAGTACTTC.

At least ten counts were recorded for this clonotype. The chain combines TRBV6-6 with TRBJ1-1, with 9 bases aligning to TRBD1. J gave up 4 bases and V 4 bases, and 1 base lay outside the gene matches. Looked up from germline, CDR1 is MNHNY and CDR2 is SVGAGI (reference sequence). The CDR3 totals 13 residues. CDR3 amino acids: CASSWTGATEAFF. The DNA of the CDR3 is TGTGCCAGCAGTTGGACAGGGGCCACTGAAGCTTTCTTT.

Note on this clonotype: A much larger clone lies a single base off, so this may be a read error. This CDR3 is CSVTDLPYQETQYF. The CDR3 DNA reads as TGCAGCGTCACAGATCTCCCGTACCAAGAGACCCAGTACTTC. J is TRBJ2-5 and V is TRBV29-1; the D is unclear. The CDR3 has 14 amino acids. The V gene's germline CDR1 is SQVTM and CDR2 ANQGSEA. The ends were cut back, 6 bases at V and 0 bases at J, with 14 bases in the middle.